This T cell receptor beta chain appears in the sequencing data of a study of T cells in Graves' hyperthyroidism and ophthalmopathy. Germline-derived CDR1 and CDR2 are DFQATT and SNEGSKA (reference sequence). V was cut by 3 bases and J by 11 bases, with 17 bases left in between. The CDR3 totals 13 residues. Amplification of TCR beta CDR3 regions used RNA as the template. The TCR CDR3 was amplified in a first-round RT-PCR using the HTBI primer set. TCRdb redid the calling of the multiplex PCR reads with MiXCR, one entry per CDR3 protein. The table has around 760,000 distinct CDR3 sequences, approximately 36% seen once.

The V and J genes are TRBV20-1 and TRBJ1-5; D remains unclear. This receptor was taken from a woman between 40 and 55 years old with Graves' hyperthyroidism. Material: blood. The CDR3 DNA follows: TGCAGTGCTAGTAAGGAGGGTGCGGAGACCCAGCATTTT. As protein: CSASKEGAETQHF.